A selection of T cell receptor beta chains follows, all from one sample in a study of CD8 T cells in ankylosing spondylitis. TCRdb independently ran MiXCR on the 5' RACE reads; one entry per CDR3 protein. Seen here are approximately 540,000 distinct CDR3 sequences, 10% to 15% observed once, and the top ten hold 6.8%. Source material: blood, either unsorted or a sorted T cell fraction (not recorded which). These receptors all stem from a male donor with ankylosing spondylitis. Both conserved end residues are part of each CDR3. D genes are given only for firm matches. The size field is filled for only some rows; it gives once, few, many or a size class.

CDR3aa: CASSPRGLSYEQYF; CDR3nt: TGTGCCAGCAGTCCTAGAGGCCTCTCCTACGAGCAGTACTTC; v_gene: TRBV12-3/TRBV12-4; d_gene: .; j_gene: TRBJ2-7; abundance: many
CDR3aa: CASSQDLTGAEAFF; CDR3nt: TGTGCCAGCAGCCAAGATCTAACAGGGGCTGAAGCTTTCTTT; v_gene: TRBV3-1; d_gene: TRBD1; j_gene: TRBJ1-1; abundance: .
CDR3aa: CASTETSRETQYF; CDR3nt: TGTGCCAGCACCGAGACTAGTCGGGAGACCCAGTACTTC; v_gene: TRBV6-6; d_gene: .; j_gene: TRBJ2-5; abundance: few
CDR3aa: CASSLYTGTGANVLTF; CDR3nt: TGTGCCAGCAGTTTATATACAGGGACTGGGGCCAACGTCCTGACTTTC; v_gene: TRBV27; d_gene: .; j_gene: TRBJ2-6; abundance: .
CDR3aa: CASSSGQGEGSPLHF; CDR3nt: TGCGCCAGCAGTTCCGGACAGGGAGAGGGTTCACCCCTCCACTTT; v_gene: TRBV5-1; d_gene: TRBD1; j_gene: TRBJ1-6; abundance: .
CDR3aa: CASRSPLAGVGDQPQHF; CDR3nt: TGTGCCAGCAGGAGCCCATTGGCAGGCGTAGGCGATCAGCCCCAGCATTTT; v_gene: TRBV2; d_gene: .; j_gene: TRBJ1-5; abundance: .
CDR3aa: CASSLAAFSGANVLTF; CDR3nt: TGCGCCAGCAGCTTGGCGGCGTTCTCTGGGGCCAACGTCCTGACTTTC; v_gene: TRBV5-1; d_gene: .; j_gene: TRBJ2-6; abundance: .
CDR3aa: CASSPGVVNEQFF; CDR3nt: TGTGCCAGCAGCCCTGGGGTCGTAAATGAGCAGTTCTTC; v_gene: TRBV11-2; d_gene: .; j_gene: TRBJ2-1; abundance: few
CDR3aa: CASSHGEAQYF; CDR3nt: TGTGCCAGCAGCCACGGGGAGGCCCAGTACTTC; v_gene: TRBV6-6; d_gene: .; j_gene: TRBJ2-5; abundance: few
CDR3aa: CASSPRDIRNTEAFF; CDR3nt: TGTGCCAGCAGCCCCCGGGACATTCGGAACACTGAAGCTTTCTTT; v_gene: TRBV28; d_gene: .; j_gene: TRBJ1-1; abundance: .
CDR3aa: CASSLDGISYEQYF; CDR3nt: TGTGCCAGCAGCTTGGACGGAATCTCCTACGAGCAGTACTTC; v_gene: TRBV5-6; d_gene: .; j_gene: TRBJ2-7; abundance: many
CDR3aa: CASSQNNNEQFF; CDR3nt: TGTGCCAGCAGCCAAAATAACAATGAGCAGTTCTTC; v_gene: TRBV3-1; d_gene: .; j_gene: TRBJ2-1; abundance: few
CDR3aa: CASDLAGAINEQFF; CDR3nt: TGTGCCAGCGATCTAGCGGGAGCCATCAATGAGCAGTTCTTC; v_gene: TRBV2; d_gene: TRBD2; j_gene: TRBJ2-1; abundance: many
CDR3aa: CASSYSGDRGSEQFF; CDR3nt: TGTGCCAGCAGTTACTCGGGAGACAGGGGATCCGAGCAGTTCTTC; v_gene: TRBV6-5; d_gene: TRBD1; j_gene: TRBJ2-1; abundance: .
CDR3aa: CASSLEGVVDQPQHF; CDR3nt: TGCGCCAGCAGCTTGGAGGGGGTTGTCGATCAGCCCCAGCATTTT; v_gene: TRBV5-1; d_gene: .; j_gene: TRBJ1-5; abundance: few
CDR3aa: CAISELPTSSYEQYF; CDR3nt: TGTGCCATCAGTGAGTTACCGACTAGCTCCTACGAGCAGTACTTC; v_gene: TRBV10-3; d_gene: .; j_gene: TRBJ2-7; abundance: .
CDR3aa: CSARREIANEQFF; CDR3nt: TGCAGTGCTAGGCGGGAGATCGCCAATGAGCAGTTCTTC; v_gene: TRBV20-1; d_gene: TRBD2; j_gene: TRBJ2-1; abundance: .
CDR3aa: CASSLDLSEQFF; CDR3nt: TGCGCCAGCAGCTTGGATCTTAGCGAGCAGTTCTTC; v_gene: TRBV5-1; d_gene: .; j_gene: TRBJ2-1; abundance: few
CDR3aa: CASSLDLGQGARQPQHF; CDR3nt: TGTGCCAGCAGCTTAGATCTGGGACAGGGGGCACGGCAGCCCCAGCATTTT; v_gene: TRBV11-3; d_gene: TRBD1; j_gene: TRBJ1-5; abundance: .
CDR3aa: CSVDDLRQSIDYEQFF; CDR3nt: TGCAGCGTTGATGATCTCCGACAGAGCATTGACTATGAGCAGTTCTTC; v_gene: TRBV29-1; d_gene: .; j_gene: TRBJ2-1; abundance: .
CDR3aa: CSAFYDHPVGEKLFF; CDR3nt: TGCAGTGCTTTCTATGACCATCCAGTAGGTGAAAAACTGTTTTTT; v_gene: TRBV20-1; d_gene: .; j_gene: TRBJ1-4; abundance: .
CDR3aa: CATSDMDEQFF; CDR3nt: TGTGCCACCAGTGATATGGATGAGCAGTTCTTC; v_gene: TRBV24-1; d_gene: .; j_gene: TRBJ2-1; abundance: many
CDR3aa: CASSRTQGRQGADTQYF; CDR3nt: TGCGCCAGCAGCCGAACCCAGGGCCGCCAAGGGGCGGATACGCAGTATTTT; v_gene: TRBV4-1; d_gene: .; j_gene: TRBJ2-3; abundance: few
CDR3aa: CASRPSGDHTGELFF; CDR3nt: TGCGCCAGCAGGCCCTCAGGGGACCACACCGGGGAGCTGTTCTTT; v_gene: TRBV5-1; d_gene: .; j_gene: TRBJ2-2; abundance: once
CDR3aa: CASSPTSAYERYF; CDR3nt: TGTGCCAGCAGCCCTACGTCGGCGTACGAGCGGTACTTC; v_gene: TRBV3-1; d_gene: .; j_gene: TRBJ2-7; abundance: .
CDR3aa: CASSPRDRGYRQPQHF; CDR3nt: TGCGCCAGCAGCCCCCGTGACAGGGGGTATCGACAGCCCCAGCATTTT; v_gene: TRBV4-1; d_gene: TRBD1; j_gene: TRBJ1-5; abundance: many
CDR3aa: CASSHSSPKTGELFF; CDR3nt: TGTGCCAGCAGCCATTCTAGCCCTAAAACCGGGGAGCTGTTTTTT; v_gene: TRBV12-3/TRBV12-4; d_gene: .; j_gene: TRBJ2-2; abundance: .
CDR3aa: CASSANPNQPQHF; CDR3nt: TGCGCCAGCAGCGCAAATCCCAATCAGCCCCAGCATTTT; v_gene: TRBV5-1; d_gene: .; j_gene: TRBJ1-5; abundance: few
CDR3aa: CASSPSGTRYNEQFF; CDR3nt: TGTGCCAGCAGTCCCTCCGGGACTAGGTACAATGAGCAGTTCTTC; v_gene: TRBV12-3/TRBV12-4; d_gene: TRBD2; j_gene: TRBJ2-1; abundance: .
CDR3aa: CASSPLGLGNEQFF; CDR3nt: TGTGCCAGCAGCCCCCTGGGTCTAGGCAATGAGCAGTTCTTC; v_gene: TRBV3-1; d_gene: .; j_gene: TRBJ2-1; abundance: .
CDR3aa: CSAKDRAGEQFF; CDR3nt: TGCAGTGCTAAGGACAGGGCGGGTGAGCAGTTCTTC; v_gene: TRBV20-1; d_gene: TRBD1; j_gene: TRBJ2-1; abundance: many
CDR3aa: CASSSSTGAGSTF; CDR3nt: TGTGCCAGCAGCTCATCGACAGGGGCCGGAAGCACCTTC; v_gene: TRBV11-3; d_gene: TRBD1; j_gene: TRBJ1-2; abundance: .
CDR3aa: CASSDRRDTYSNQPQHF; CDR3nt: TGTGCCAGCAGTGACCGGCGGGACACCTATAGCAATCAGCCCCAGCATTTT; v_gene: TRBV2; d_gene: .; j_gene: TRBJ1-5; abundance: .
CDR3aa: CASARETGSYEQYF; CDR3nt: TGCGCCAGCGCAAGAGAGACTGGGTCCTACGAGCAGTACTTC; v_gene: TRBV5-1; d_gene: .; j_gene: TRBJ2-7; abundance: .
CDR3aa: CASSLGTSGGEKLFF; CDR3nt: TGTGCCAGCAGCCTCGGGACCTCGGGGGGTGAAAAACTGTTTTTT; v_gene: TRBV7-9; d_gene: .; j_gene: TRBJ1-4; abundance: many
CDR3aa: CSCGGRMNTEAFF; CDR3nt: TGCAGCTGCGGGGGGAGGATGAACACTGAAGCTTTCTTT; v_gene: TRBV29-1; d_gene: .; j_gene: TRBJ1-1; abundance: .
CDR3aa: CASSRTSGFTGELFF; CDR3nt: TGTGCCAGCAGCCGGACTAGCGGATTCACCGGGGAGCTGTTTTTT; v_gene: TRBV7-9; d_gene: TRBD2; j_gene: TRBJ2-2; abundance: many
CDR3aa: CATSDRSSYNYEQFF; CDR3nt: TGTGCCACCAGTGATAGGTCTAGCTATAACTATGAGCAGTTCTTC; v_gene: TRBV24-1; d_gene: .; j_gene: TRBJ2-1; abundance: many
CDR3aa: CASSPSGGAFF; CDR3nt: TGTGCCAGCAGCCCCTCGGGGGGAGCTTTCTTT; v_gene: TRBV7-9; d_gene: .; j_gene: TRBJ1-1; abundance: .
CDR3aa: CAREQGIEKLFF; CDR3nt: TGTGCCAGAGAACAGGGTATTGAAAAACTGTTTTTT; v_gene: TRBV11-2; d_gene: .; j_gene: TRBJ1-4; abundance: .
CDR3aa: CASSLEPGNEAFF; CDR3nt: TGTGCCAGCAGCTTAGAACCGGGGAATGAAGCTTTCTTT; v_gene: TRBV7-9; d_gene: .; j_gene: TRBJ1-1; abundance: few
CDR3aa: CASSRLGQVGNEKLFF; CDR3nt: TGCGCCAGCAGCCGTCTGGGACAGGTGGGAAATGAAAAACTGTTTTTT; v_gene: TRBV5-1; d_gene: TRBD1; j_gene: TRBJ1-4; abundance: .
CDR3aa: CASSMEGVYYGYTF; CDR3nt: TGTGCCAGTAGTATGGAGGGGGTTTACTATGGCTACACCTTC; v_gene: TRBV19; d_gene: .; j_gene: TRBJ1-2; abundance: few
CDR3aa: CASSMGGQGPIEAFF; CDR3nt: TGTGCCAGTAGTATGGGCGGACAGGGACCGATTGAAGCTTTCTTT; v_gene: TRBV19; d_gene: TRBD1; j_gene: TRBJ1-1; abundance: .
CDR3aa: CASSQDEGRSPLHF; CDR3nt: TGCGCCAGCAGCCAAGACGAGGGAAGGTCACCCCTCCACTTT; v_gene: TRBV4-1; d_gene: .; j_gene: TRBJ1-6; abundance: few
CDR3aa: CASSLAAPGGNPSGYTF; CDR3nt: TGTGCCAGCAGCTTAGCCGCGCCGGGGGGGAACCCGAGTGGCTACACCTTC; v_gene: TRBV7-2; d_gene: .; j_gene: TRBJ1-2; abundance: .
CDR3aa: CASSLDRTRNNEQFF; CDR3nt: TGTGCCAGCAGCTTAGACCGGACACGTAACAATGAGCAGTTCTTC; v_gene: TRBV11-2; d_gene: .; j_gene: TRBJ2-1; abundance: .